Listed below are T cell receptor beta chains from one sample, sequenced in a study of CD8 T cells in ankylosing spondylitis. TCRdb used MiXCR to reprocess the 5' RACE reads, holding one entry per CDR3 protein. Of around 250,000 distinct CDR3 sequences listed, 15% to 20% are singletons. Sequenced input: blood, either unsorted or a sorted T cell fraction (not recorded which). These receptors were taken from a male donor with ankylosing spondylitis or in good health (not recorded which). Both conserved end residues are part of each CDR3. The order of the fields is J gene, V gene, CDR3 protein.

>TRBJ2-2|TRBV7-8
CASSPTSGVNTGELFF
>TRBJ2-7|TRBV4-3
CASSQDRDRGLYEQYF
>TRBJ2-1|TRBV9
CASSVDDRGAYNEQFF
>TRBJ2-2|TRBV6-5
CASSYADRPGELFF
>TRBJ2-1|TRBV29-1
CSVASPSSYNEQFF
>TRBJ2-5|TRBV28
CASSVTGAVWTQYF
>TRBJ1-6|TRBV12-3/TRBV12-4
CASSLLTGYDYNSPLHF
>TRBJ1-2|TRBV29-1
CSVVALVAGGSGGYTF
>TRBJ2-1|TRBV5-1
CASSSPLRSSYNEQFF
>TRBJ2-1|TRBV20-1
CCARDVESSYNEQFF
>TRBJ2-3|TRBV5-1
CASSLGVAASTDTQYF
>TRBJ2-1|TRBV11-2
CASSSRLAGWGYEQFF
>TRBJ2-7|TRBV29-1
CSVVQGGYEQYF
>TRBJ2-1|TRBV4-3
CASSSYPSSYNEQFF
>TRBJ2-5|TRBV11-2
CASSLDRWGYYLRADQETQYF
>TRBJ2-2|TRBV5-6
CASSFTGDHTGELFF
>TRBJ1-5|TRBV5-1
CASSSDRVGIYQPQHF
>TRBJ2-7|TRBV11-3
CASSLVTDYEQYF
>TRBJ1-1|TRBV29-1
CSVEDPSGGGGAEAFF
>TRBJ2-5|TRBV4-3
CASSQDLGGPETQYF
>TRBJ2-7|TRBV20-1
CSALNQYESYEQYF
>TRBJ1-1|TRBV12-3/TRBV12-4
CASRWGGMNTEAFF
>TRBJ1-1|TRBV4-3
CASAQGSNTEAFF
>TRBJ1-2|TRBV6-1
CASSHPGNSGYTF
>TRBJ2-1|TRBV29-1
CSVLGPGAGNEQFF
>TRBJ1-5|TRBV29-1
CSVGGGSQPQHF
>TRBJ2-7|TRBV6-2/TRBV6-3
CASSYSGGPYEQYF
>TRBJ2-1|TRBV27
CASSPWTSNNEQFF
>TRBJ2-1|TRBV7-9
CASSTRQDRHEYNEQFF
>TRBJ2-1|TRBV15
CATSGRTGVPYNEQFF
>TRBJ2-3|TRBV4-1
CASSFREEDTQYF
>TRBJ1-6|TRBV12-3/TRBV12-4
CASSPGTGANSPLHF
>TRBJ2-7|TRBV12-3/TRBV12-4
CASSSPGQGLYEQYF
>TRBJ1-1|TRBV5-5
CASSLTGRAEAFF
>TRBJ2-1|TRBV6-2/TRBV6-3
CASSYSTPYNEQFF
>TRBJ2-7|TRBV5-1
CASSLALGSQGEQYF
>TRBJ2-1|TRBV28
CASTLAGGPREQFF
>TRBJ2-7|TRBV10-3
CAISDRVGEQYF
>TRBJ2-1|TRBV4-1
CASSLQGGVSYNEQFF
>TRBJ1-4|TRBV14
CASSQGGNEKLFF
>TRBJ2-7|TRBV7-8
CASSQDRGRAYEQYF
>TRBJ2-7|TRBV28
CASSTRILGSYEQYF
>TRBJ2-7|TRBV27
CASSLASGITYEQYF
>TRBJ2-7|TRBV5-1
CASSTGQGALYEQYF